Listed below are T cell receptor beta chains from one sample, sequenced in a study of HIV-infected patients and healthy controls. TCRdb reanalysed the 5' RACE reads using MiXCR and keeps one entry per CDR3 protein. Seen here are about 16,000 distinct CDR3 sequences, around 9.2% observed once, and the top ten hold 4% to 6%. The specimen was blood. The receptors come from an adult in good health. Each CDR3 is given with its conserved first and last residue. The order of the fields is CDR3 protein, CDR3 DNA, V gene, D gene, clone size, J gene. The D gene is left open where the match is weak. Expanded clones get a size class; other rows say once, few or many, or leave the size out.

CASSLERASYNEQFF | TGTGCCAGCAGCTTAGAGCGGGCATCCTACAATGAGCAGTTCTTC | TRBV7-2 | NA | many | TRBJ2-1
CASSLAPGPDLPQHF | TGTGCCAGCAGCTTGGCCCCCGGTCCGGATTTGCCCCAGCATTTT | TRBV7-8 | NA | many | TRBJ1-5
CASSQTDRDTYGYTF | TGTGCCAGCAGTCAAACGGACCGCGATACGTATGGCTACACCTTC | TRBV2 | NA | medium-sized | TRBJ1-2
CASSPESGAGGTDTQYF | TGCGCCAGCAGCCCGGAATCTGGCGCGGGGGGCACAGATACGCAGTATTTT | TRBV5-1 | TRBD2 | NA | TRBJ2-3
CASSAMSDTQYF | TGTGCCAGCAGTGCGATGTCAGATACGCAGTATTTT | TRBV6-2/TRBV6-3 | NA | NA | TRBJ2-3
CASSHRLAENTQYF | TGTGCCAGCAGCCACCGACTAGCGGAAAATACGCAGTATTTT | TRBV5-4 | TRBD2 | many | TRBJ2-3
CASSERTGEVDTQYF | TGTGCCAGCAGTGAACGAACGGGAGAGGTAGATACGCAGTATTTT | TRBV6-4 | NA | medium-sized | TRBJ2-3
CASSLVSGAGDTQYF | TGTGCCAGCAGCTTAGTATCAGGGGCTGGAGATACGCAGTATTTT | TRBV7-2 | NA | many | TRBJ2-3
CASSFGPDTEAFF | TGTGCCAGCAGCTTTGGTCCCGACACTGAAGCTTTCTTT | TRBV7-2 | NA | few | TRBJ1-1
CSVDRDRLGYTF | TGCAGCGTTGACAGGGACAGATTGGGCTACACCTTC | TRBV29-1 | TRBD1 | medium-sized | TRBJ1-2
CASSRDSPNSGANVLTF | TGTGCCAGCTCACGGGACAGCCCTAACTCTGGGGCCAACGTCCTGACTTTC | TRBV18 | TRBD1 | medium-sized | TRBJ2-6
CSAREGGMNTEAFF | TGCAGTGCTAGAGAAGGGGGCATGAACACTGAAGCTTTCTTT | TRBV20-1 | TRBD1 | many | TRBJ1-1
CASSQLEYPRTQYF | TGCGCCAGCAGCCAGTTGGAATACCCACGGACCCAGTACTTC | TRBV4-1 | NA | many | TRBJ2-5
CASSLDPGLAGGADTQYF | TGTGCCAGCAGCTTGGATCCGGGACTAGCGGGAGGCGCAGATACGCAGTATTTT | TRBV5-5 | TRBD2 | many | TRBJ2-3
CASSESSGSTDTQYF | TGTGCCAGCAGTGAGAGTAGCGGCAGCACAGATACGCAGTATTTT | TRBV6-4 | NA | medium-sized | TRBJ2-3
CSASEGGTSGSRRFF | TGCAGTGCTAGCGAAGGAGGGACTAGCGGCTCCCGGAGGTTCTTC | TRBV20-1 | TRBD2 | medium-sized | TRBJ2-1
CATSPLEGFNEQFF | TGTGCCACCAGCCCTTTGGAGGGTTTCAATGAGCAGTTCTTC | TRBV24-1 | NA | many | TRBJ2-1
CASSLEGRFLANYGYTF | TGTGCCAGCAGCTTAGAGGGCAGGTTCCTAGCTAACTATGGCTACACCTTC | TRBV7-9 | NA | many | TRBJ1-2
CASSLVEQFF | TGTGCCAGCAGCTTAGTTGAGCAGTTCTTC | TRBV7-9 | NA | NA | TRBJ2-1
CAISERAWYEQYF | TGTGCCATCAGTGAGCGTGCGTGGTACGAGCAGTACTTC | TRBV10-3 | NA | medium-sized | TRBJ2-7
CASSLDFDEQFF | TGTGCCAGCAGCTTGGATTTCGATGAGCAGTTCTTC | TRBV5-6 | NA | NA | TRBJ2-1
CASSLMVNTIYF | TGTGCCAGCAGCTTAATGGTCAACACCATATATTTT | TRBV7-9 | NA | NA | TRBJ1-3
CASSYGGTGHYGYTF | TGTGCCAGCAGTTACGGGGGGACTGGGCACTATGGCTACACCTTC | TRBV6-5 | NA | many | TRBJ1-2
CAWTSGPGRGNEQFF | TGTGCCTGGACCTCTGGACCTGGGCGAGGAAATGAGCAGTTCTTC | TRBV30 | NA | many | TRBJ2-1
CASSLGDTQYF | TGCGCCAGCAGTTTGGGGGATACGCAGTATTTT | TRBV5-1 | NA | many | TRBJ2-3
CSAKTGSSGANVLTF | TGCAGTGCTAAAACAGGCTCCTCTGGGGCCAACGTCCTGACTTTC | TRBV20-1 | NA | NA | TRBJ2-6
CSVEPRGLQETQYF | TGCAGCGTCGAACCCAGAGGTTTACAAGAGACCCAGTACTTC | TRBV29-1 | NA | many | TRBJ2-5
CASTLDRQRYGYTF | TGTGCCAGCACCCTCGATAGGCAGCGCTATGGCTACACCTTC | TRBV6-6 | NA | NA | TRBJ1-2
CASRAGTLLTDTQYF | TGTGCCAGCAGAGCCGGGACACTTCTCACAGATACGCAGTATTTT | TRBV2 | NA | NA | TRBJ2-3
CSVVGNGQKETQYF | TGCAGCGTTGTGGGGAATGGACAGAAGGAGACCCAGTACTTC | TRBV29-1 | NA | many | TRBJ2-5
CASTKRDNRKNTEAFF | TGTGCCAGCACCAAACGGGACAACAGGAAGAACACTGAAGCTTTCTTT | TRBV6-5 | NA | NA | TRBJ1-1
CSAHQGAGNQPQHF | TGCAGTGCCCACCAGGGGGCGGGCAATCAGCCCCAGCATTTT | TRBV20-1 | TRBD1 | NA | TRBJ1-5
CSVGRQYEETQYF | TGCAGCGTTGGCCGACAGTATGAAGAGACCCAGTACTTC | TRBV29-1 | NA | many | TRBJ2-5
CASSGPRAAQYF | TGTGCCAGCTCGGGCCCTAGGGCGGCCCAGTACTTC | TRBV5-6 | NA | NA | TRBJ2-5
CAISESMGSGYSNQPQHF | TGTGCCATCAGTGAGTCGATGGGGTCAGGATATAGCAATCAGCCCCAGCATTTT | TRBV10-3 | NA | many | TRBJ1-5
CSVDRGSGTSGTDTQYF | TGCAGCGTTGATCGTGGTTCCGGGACTAGCGGCACAGATACGCAGTATTTT | TRBV29-1 | TRBD2 | medium-sized | TRBJ2-3
CASSQDSGGVSEAFF | TGCGCCAGCAGCCAAGACTCAGGGGGCGTATCTGAAGCTTTCTTT | TRBV4-3 | TRBD1 | NA | TRBJ1-1
CSVEIGKEAFF | TGCAGCGTTGAGATTGGCAAGGAGGCTTTCTTT | TRBV29-1 | NA | many | TRBJ1-1
CASSLEGGPDTQYF | TGTGCCAGCAGCTTAGAGGGGGGCCCAGATACGCAGTATTTT | TRBV11-2 | NA | many | TRBJ2-3
CASSYSTSGSLETQYF | TGTGCCAGCAGTTACTCGACTAGCGGGAGTTTGGAGACCCAGTACTTC | TRBV6-5 | TRBD2 | many | TRBJ2-5
CSARPFYLTEQETQYF | TGCAGTGCTAGACCCTTTTACTTGACAGAGCAAGAGACCCAGTACTTC | TRBV20-1 | NA | many | TRBJ2-5
CASSYSIAGGDEQFF | TGTGCCAGCAGTTACTCGATTGCGGGAGGTGATGAGCAGTTCTTC | TRBV6-5 | TRBD2 | many | TRBJ2-1
CASSKLAANEKLFF | TGCGCCAGCAGTAAACTGGCCGCTAATGAAAAACTGTTTTTT | TRBV5-1 | NA | many | TRBJ1-4
CASSFAEATDTQYF | TGTGCCAGCAGTTTCGCGGAAGCCACAGATACGCAGTATTTT | TRBV12-3/TRBV12-4 | NA | many | TRBJ2-3
CASRISGSGPDTQYF | TGTGCCAGCAGGATCAGCGGGAGCGGCCCAGATACGCAGTATTTT | TRBV5-6 | TRBD2 | medium-sized | TRBJ2-3
CSARLSTEAFF | TGCAGTGCTAGACTCAGCACTGAAGCTTTCTTT | TRBV20-1 | NA | NA | TRBJ1-1
CASSHEGLSGNEQFF | TGCGCCAGCAGCCATGAGGGGCTATCCGGAAATGAGCAGTTCTTC | TRBV4-1 | NA | many | TRBJ2-1
CASSLWVDGTEAFF | TGTGCCAGCAGTTTATGGGTGGACGGCACTGAAGCTTTCTTT | TRBV12-3/TRBV12-4 | NA | NA | TRBJ1-1